Detailed here is one TCR beta chain. Original data processing: The assay estimated nucleated cells by amplifying reference gene primers. The method was immunoSEQ multiplex PCR; TCRdb's version includes in-frame clones alone and lacks a portion of them. V and J calls and clone size are as listed in that table; D and trimming were resolved from the DNA. The sample includes some 110,000 clones, around 80% of them seen just once. This record belongs to a study of blood T cell repertoires in COVID-19. Study information: The United States, Italy and Spain supplied acute and convalescent COVID-19 samples. Sample material is recorded as cDNA or gDNA derived from T cells, B-cell-depleted T cells, or PBMCs.

The ends were cut back, 4 bases at V and 4 bases at J, with 18 bases in the middle. The CDR3 loop spans 16 amino acids. Germline assignment: CDR1 MDHEN and CDR2 SYDVKM. The sequenced sample consisted of peripheral blood. The receptor's source is a woman in her 70s with acute or convalescent COVID-19. The chain recombines TRBV28 with TRBJ2-3; D is possibly TRBD1 (6 bases). CDR3 in amino acids: CASSSSGQPRSDTQYF. CDR3 in DNA: TGTGCCAGCAGTTCCTCTGGACAGCCGAGGTCAGATACGCAGTATTTT.